The 20 T cell receptor beta chains reported below all come from one sample, sequenced in a study of PD-1 blockade in classical Hodgkin lymphoma. Libraries were prepared by immunoSEQ multiplex PCR; TCRdb keeps only in-frame clonotypes and omits some of them. The table shows more than 60,000 clones, with roughly 90% occurring only once. Every one of the patients relapsed after autologous stem cell transplantation (brentuximab vedotin exposure was variable). Sequences were derived from peripheral blood mononuclear cells (PBMCs), sampled at baseline. The receptors shown here come from a human donor with classical Hodgkin lymphoma.

For the CDR3, the DNA is TGTGCCAGCATTTCATCCAGGTACGAGCAGTACTTC. Translation: CASISSRYEQYF. V is TRBV28 and J is TRBJ2-7; no definite D call. The CDR3 is made up of 12 amino acids. Trimming cost V 7 bases and J 4 bases, with 11 bases left between them. Germline CDR1 and CDR2: MDHEN and SYDVKM. The complete variable domain, with remaining parts taken from reference TRBV28 and TRBJ2-7, reads DVKVTQSSRYLVKRTGEKVFLECVQDMDHENMFWYRQDPGLGLRLIYFSYDVKMKEKGDIPEGYSVSREKKERFSLILESASTNQTSMYLCASISSRYEQYFGPGTRLTVT.

This sequence joins TRBV5-5 and TRBJ2-2; 8 nucleotides line up with TRBD2. Germline V gives CDR1 SGHKS, CDR2 YYEKEE (reference sequence). The CDR3 consists of 17 residues. Trimming cost V 5 bases and J 7 bases; bases outside gene matches: 16. CDR3 amino acids: CASSPRPYSGANGELFF. CDR3 DNA: TGTGCCAGCAGTCCTCGTCCATATAGCGGGGCCAACGGGGAGCTGTTTTTT.

This chain links TRBV7-9 with TRBJ2-7; 7 bases are a match to TRBD1. From germline, CDR1 is SEHNR and CDR2 FQNEAQ (reference sequence). Trimming took 5 bases from V and 0 from J; bases not matched to a gene: 7. The CDR3 has 15 residues. Here the CDR3 DNA reads TGTGCCAGCAGCCCGGACAGGAGTTACTCCTACGAGCAGTACTTC. Its translation: CASSPDRSYSYEQYF.

The V gene is TRBV18, the J gene TRBJ2-5, with D possibly being TRBD1 or TRBD2 (5 bases each). The CDR3 covers 14 residues. V lost 3 bases to trimming and J lost 1 base, with 9 bases between them. Germline CDR1 reads KGHSH; CDR2 reads LQKENI. CDR3 DNA: TGTGCCAGCTCACCCGGGACCACCCAAGAGACCCAGTACTTC. This translates into CASSPGTTQETQYF.

The chain links TRBV7-9 to TRBJ1-6; D call uncertain. V gave up 0 bases and J gave up 9 bases, with 18 bases separating them. Germline CDR1 reads SEHNR; CDR2 reads FQNEAQ (reference sequence). The CDR3 loop spans 17 amino acids. The CDR3 loop reads CASSLAPEGVMGSPLHF. The CDR3, as DNA: TGTGCCAGCAGCTTAGCACCCGAGGGAGTTATGGGTTCACCCCTCCACTTT.

This chain joins TRBV5-6 and TRBJ2-1; 7 nucleotides line up with TRBD2. CDR3 length: 16 residues. V dropped 4 bases and J dropped 6; count of bases not matched to a gene: 13. Germline CDR1 SGHDT, CDR2 YYEEEE. The CDR3 DNA follows: TGTGCCAGCAGCCTGGCACTTCAACTAGCGTTCAATGAGCAGTTCTTC. Translating gives CASSLALQLAFNEQFF.

The genes are TRBV5-1 and TRBJ1-3, with a weak D call TRBD1 (6 bases). Germline-derived CDR1 and CDR2 are SGHRS and YFSETQ. Trimming shortened V by 4 bases and J by 4 bases, and 9 bases separated the two germline ends. This CDR3 has 13 residues. The chain's CDR3 is CASSQDRGNTIYF. CDR3 DNA: TGCGCCAGCAGCCAGGACAGAGGAAACACCATATATTTT.

V and J are TRBV5-1 and TRBJ1-5; D is ambiguous. The germline V and J ends were trimmed by 3 bases and 9 bases, with 13 bases remaining between them. The length of the CDR3 is 13 residues. Germline V CDR1 and CDR2: SGHRS, YFSETQ. DNA for the CDR3: TGCGCCAGCAGCTCGGATGGGCCTTTGCCCCAGCATTTT. It yields the protein CASSSDGPLPQHF.

The V call is TRBV9, the J call TRBJ2-5; tentatively, D is TRBD2 (5 bases). CDR3 length: 13 amino acids. Germline CDR1 is SGDLS and CDR2 is YYNGEE. V was pared by 0 bases and J by 5 bases, with 8 bases between. For the CDR3, the DNA is TGTGCCAGCAGCGTAGCCCAGCGGGAGACCCAGTACTTC. It codes for CASSVAQRETQYF.

The chain uses TRBV9 and TRBJ1-4, with D perhaps TRBD1 (5 bases). The CDR3 length is 17 residues. Germline V gene lookup returns CDR1 SGDLS and CDR2 YYNGEE. V was trimmed by 2 bases and J by 3 bases, leaving 17 bases between them. The CDR3 loop reads CASSVGQGRAANEKLFF. The CDR3 region has the DNA TGTGCCAGCAGCGTCGGGCAGGGTCGCGCGGCTAATGAAAAACTGTTTTTT.

The chain has TRBV29-1 and TRBJ2-3; 13 nucleotides agree with TRBD2. CDR3 length: 17 amino acids. V trimming: 2 bases; J trimming: 0 bases; junction bases outside the gene matches: 5. Germline values: CDR1 SQVTM, CDR2 ANQGSEA. For the CDR3, the DNA is TGCAGCGTTGAATCTCCGGGACTAGCGGGAAGCACAGATACGCAGTATTTT. The encoded protein is CSVESPGLAGSTDTQYF.

The chain joins TRBV7-8 to TRBJ1-5; D not certain. V lost 1 base, J lost 7 bases, and 8 bases lay in between. Germline-derived CDR1 and CDR2 are SGHVS and FQNEAQ. The CDR3 contains 13 residues. CDR3 sequence reads: CASSLEARQPQHF. The CDR3 region has the DNA TGTGCCAGCAGCTTAGAGGCGAGACAGCCCCAGCATTTT.

The chain couples TRBV19 to TRBJ2-2; D perhaps matches TRBD2 (5 bases). V gave up 5 bases and J gave up 4 bases, with 17 bases separating them. The CDR3 contains 16 residues. Germline CDR1 reads LNHDA; CDR2 reads SQIVND (reference sequence). The CDR3 sequence: CASSREPYRGTGELFF. CDR3 bases: TGTGCCAGTAGTCGAGAGCCCTACCGGGGCACCGGGGAGCTGTTTTTT.

This clone was recorded once. This chain joins TRBV14 and TRBJ2-1, with TRBD2 matching 7 bases. V lost 5 bases, J lost 4 bases, and 8 bases stayed unmatched. The CDR3 sequence is 15 residues long. CDR1 is SGHDN, CDR2 FVKESK, per germline. DNA for the CDR3: TGTGCCAGCAGCGTCCGACTAGCAAGGTACAATGAGCAGTTCTTC. Translated, it gives CASSVRLARYNEQFF.

J is TRBJ2-3 and V is TRBV11-2; TRBD1 agrees at 8 bases. There are 17 residues in the CDR3. Germline values: CDR1 SGHAT, CDR2 FQNNGV. With 2 bases clipped from V and 5 bases from J, the junction kept 12 bases outside the gene matches. The CDR3 is CASSLYGGRQGLDTQYF. The CDR3 region has the DNA TGTGCCAGCAGCTTATACGGGGGTAGACAGGGGTTAGATACGCAGTATTTT. Full variable domain (remainder filled in from reference TRBV11-2 and TRBJ2-3): EAGVAQSPRYKIIEKRQSVAFWCNPISGHATLYWYQQILGQGPKLLIQFQNNGVVDDSQLPKDRFSAERLKGVDSTLKIQPAKLEDSAVYLCASSLYGGRQGLDTQYFGPGTRLTVL.

The V call is TRBV5-5, the J call TRBJ2-7, with D maybe TRBD1 (5 bases). V was trimmed by 1 base and J by 0 bases, leaving 14 bases between them. This CDR3 has 16 residues. In germline, CDR1 is SGHKS, CDR2 YYEKEE (reference sequence). The CDR3 DNA reads TGTGCCAGCAGCTTGTTGATTCAGGGAAGCTCCTACGAGCAGTACTTC. Protein product: CASSLLIQGSSYEQYF.

The V gene is TRBV2, the J gene TRBJ2-6; maybe TRBD1 (5 bases). Germline CDR1 reads SNHLY; CDR2 reads FYNNEI. The CDR3 covers 15 residues. Between the trimmed V and J ends, which lost 6 bases and 4 bases, there was a span of 13 bases. The CDR3 region is CASRKQEPGANVLTF. The DNA of the CDR3 is TGTGCCAGCAGAAAACAGGAGCCCGGGGCCAACGTCCTGACTTTC.

The DNA of the CDR3 is TGTGCCAGCAGCTTGGGACTAGCGGGAATAGTGGATACGCAGTATTTT. This translates into CASSLGLAGIVDTQYF. The V gene is TRBV7-9, the J gene TRBJ2-3; 13 nucleotides align to TRBD2. The germline CDR1 and CDR2 sequences are SEHNR and FQNEAQ (reference sequence). This CDR3 region has 16 residues. Trimming removed 3 bases from V and 6 bases from J; junction bases left unmatched: 6. The whole variable domain, filled in from reference TRBV7-9 and TRBJ2-3, reads DTGVSQNPRHKITKRGQNVTFRCDPISEHNRLYWYRQTLGQGPEFLTYFQNEAQLEKSRLLSDRFSAERPKGSFSTLEIQRTEQGDSAMYLCASSLGLAGIVDTQYFGPGTRLTVL.

The chain has TRBV6-5 and TRBJ2-1; tentatively, D is TRBD2 (5 bases). V lost 6 bases and J 8 bases, leaving 11 bases between the germline ends. The CDR3 loop spans 12 amino acids. Germline lookup yields CDR1 MNHEY and CDR2 SVGAGI. CDR3 sequence: CASSRLGDEQFF. As DNA, the CDR3 is TGTGCCAGCAGCAGACTCGGGGATGAGCAGTTCTTC.

The chain carries TRBV7-9 and TRBJ2-3, with D possibly TRBD2 on 5 matching bases. The CDR3 is 14 amino acids. The germline CDR1 and CDR2 sequences are SEHNR and FQNEAQ (reference sequence). The V end was cut by 3 bases, the J end by 4 bases, with 11 bases between. DNA of the CDR3: TGTGCCAGCAGCTTCGTGGGAGCGGCAGATACGCAGTATTTT. Translation gives CASSFVGAADTQYF. Variable domain in full (rest from reference TRBV7-9 and TRBJ2-3): DTGVSQNPRHKITKRGQNVTFRCDPISEHNRLYWYRQTLGQGPEFLTYFQNEAQLEKSRLLSDRFSAERPKGSFSTLEIQRTEQGDSAMYLCASSFVGAADTQYFGPGTRLTVL.